The rows below give T cell receptor beta chains drawn from one sample of a study of T-cell memory formation after mild COVID-19. In TCRdb, the 5' RACE reads were re-called with MiXCR into one record per CDR3 protein. The sample contains 85,000 to 120,000 distinct CDR3 sequences, around 15% of which appear only once. Sequences were obtained from PBMCs or a T cell subset sorted from them (not recorded which). These receptors all stem from an adult woman who had mild COVID-19 (a few samples of this study predate the infection). Cell type and time point are not known. Each CDR3 is given with its conserved first and last residue. Fields, in order: J gene, D gene, clone size, V gene, CDR3 DNA, CDR3 protein. A D gene is named only where the DNA matches it firmly. A row's size may be missing; if present it is once, few, many or a size class.

>TRBJ1-1|-|few|TRBV12-3/TRBV12-4
TGTGCCAGCAGTTTCCCCTGGAGTTTGAACACTGAAGCTTTCTTT
CASSFPWSLNTEAFF
>TRBJ2-7|-|-|TRBV6-2/TRBV6-3
TGTGCCAGCAGTGTCCCGGGGGGCCTCTACGAGCAGTACTTC
CASSVPGGLYEQYF
>TRBJ1-2|-|-|TRBV24-1
TGTGCCACCAGTGACACAGCCCGTTATGGCTACACCTTC
CATSDTARYGYTF
>TRBJ1-2|-|-|TRBV29-1
TGCAGCGTTGCTGGGCCCGGGTATGACCTTTATGGCTACACCTTC
CSVAGPGYDLYGYTF
>TRBJ1-5|TRBD1|-|TRBV29-1
TGCAGCGTTCGGACAGGGGGGGAGCCCCAGCATTTT
CSVRTGGEPQHF
>TRBJ1-1|-|few|TRBV9
TGTGCCAGCAGCGCCCGAACAGGGAACACTGAAGCTTTCTTT
CASSARTGNTEAFF
>TRBJ2-1|TRBD1|few|TRBV4-1
TGCGCCAGCAGCCAAGATCCGGGACAGGGTTGGAGCAATGAGCAGTTCTTC
CASSQDPGQGWSNEQFF
>TRBJ1-2|-|-|TRBV5-1
TGCGCCAGCAGCTCAACTCCAGGGTCGGGGAATGTTGGCTACACCTTC
CASSSTPGSGNVGYTF
>TRBJ1-2|-|-|TRBV19
TGTGCCAGTGGGAGTAACTATGGCTACACCTTC
CASGSNYGYTF
>TRBJ1-1|-|many|TRBV2
TGTGCCAGCCACGGACACTTGTTAGGACGGAACACTGAAGCTTTCTTT
CASHGHLLGRNTEAFF
>TRBJ2-7|-|few|TRBV2
TGTGCCAGCAGTGAAGCGCTTCTGGAGGGGCATCCCCCTTTAGAGCAGTACTTC
CASSEALLEGHPPLEQYF
>TRBJ2-3|-|once|TRBV7-3
TGTGCCAGCAGCTACGTTGACTGGGATACGCAGTATTTT
CASSYVDWDTQYF
>TRBJ2-1|TRBD2|few|TRBV15
TGTGCCACCAGCAGAGAGCGGTTAGCGGGAGGTTGGGGTGAGCAGTTCTTC
CATSRERLAGGWGEQFF
>TRBJ1-2|-|-|TRBV12-5
TGTGCTAGTGGCCCAATAAGCACCTATGGCTACACCTTC
CASGPISTYGYTF
>TRBJ2-7|-|few|TRBV6-5
TGTGCCAGCAGGTTAACAGGGTACCCGGGGGACCAGTACTTC
CASRLTGYPGDQYF
>TRBJ1-2|-|few|TRBV7-9
TGTGCCAGCAGCTCAGACGGCCTACGCGATGGCTACACCTTC
CASSSDGLRDGYTF
>TRBJ2-7|-|-|TRBV11-3
TGTGCCAGCAGCTTAGACGAGTACGAGCAGTACTTC
CASSLDEYEQYF
>TRBJ1-2|-|-|TRBV7-2
TGTGCCAGCAGCTTAGATACGCCCTATGGCTACACCTTC
CASSLDTPYGYTF
>TRBJ2-1|-|-|TRBV30
TGTGCCTGGTCCGGACTCCAGTTTTACAATGAGCAGTTCTTC
CAWSGLQFYNEQFF
>TRBJ2-7|TRBD1|-|TRBV20-1
TGCAGTGCTAGAGAAGGGACAGGGCATTTGGACGAGCAGTACTTC
CSAREGTGHLDEQYF
>TRBJ1-3|-|-|TRBV4-1
TGCGCCAGCAGCCAGCCAGCTGGACAGAGCTCTGGAAACACCATATATTTT
CASSQPAGQSSGNTIYF
>TRBJ2-7|-|-|TRBV7-9
TGTGCCAGCAGCTTAGGGCTGTCTCCTACCTACGAGCAGTACTTC
CASSLGLSPTYEQYF
>TRBJ2-7|TRBD2|-|TRBV5-4
TGTGCCAGCAGCGCGGGACTAGCGGGACCTTCCTACGAGCAGTACTTC
CASSAGLAGPSYEQYF
>TRBJ2-2|TRBD2|-|TRBV29-1
TGCAGCGTTGCGGGCGGGAGAGCTACCGGGGAGCTGTTTTTT
CSVAGGRATGELFF
>TRBJ2-3|TRBD1|many|TRBV29-1
TGCAGCGTTGAACCCGGGACAGGGGGCACAGATACGCAGTATTTT
CSVEPGTGGTDTQYF
>TRBJ2-1|TRBD1|few|TRBV27
TGTGCCAGCAGTTTATGGGGGACAGGGTACAATGAGCAGTTCTTC
CASSLWGTGYNEQFF
>TRBJ2-7|-|-|TRBV7-6
TGTGCCAGCAGCTTCGGGGTCGCCGGAAACTACGAGCAGTACTTC
CASSFGVAGNYEQYF
>TRBJ1-1|TRBD1|-|TRBV7-6
TGTGCCAGCAGCTTTAAGGGACAGGGGGCATGGACTGAAGCTTTCTTT
CASSFKGQGAWTEAFF
>TRBJ2-5|TRBD2|-|TRBV27
TGTGCCAGCAGTCCTAGCGGGGGGGAAGAGACCCAGTACTTC
CASSPSGGEETQYF
>TRBJ2-2|TRBD1|once|TRBV4-3
TGCGCCAGCAGCCTGGACAGGTCGAACACCGGGGAGCTGTTTTTT
CASSLDRSNTGELFF
>TRBJ2-5|-|-|TRBV7-9
TGTGCCAGCAGCTCAGGACCGACCATCCAAGAGACCCAGTACTTC
CASSSGPTIQETQYF
>TRBJ1-2|TRBD1|-|TRBV4-2
TGTGCCAGCCAGGGGGCAAACTATGGCTACACCTTC
CASQGANYGYTF
>TRBJ2-1|-|few|TRBV5-5
TGTGCCAGCGTAGCGGCTTACAATGAGCAGTTCTTC
CASVAAYNEQFF
>TRBJ2-6|TRBD2|-|TRBV5-4
TGTGCCAGCAGCCGGGAGGGTAGAAGCGTGGCCAACGTCCTGACTTTC
CASSREGRSVANVLTF
>TRBJ2-1|TRBD1|many|TRBV6-5
TGTGCCAGCAGTTCAACCGGGACAGGGTTTCATCAGGCCGGGAATGAGCAGTTCTTC
CASSSTGTGFHQAGNEQFF
>TRBJ2-3|-|few|TRBV6-6
TGTGCCAGCAGTTACGGGATCGGGGCTAGCACAGATACGCAGTATTTT
CASSYGIGASTDTQYF
>TRBJ2-1|-|-|TRBV5-1
TGCGCCAGCAGCTTGGTAGGGGGGCCCAATGAGCAGTTCTTC
CASSLVGGPNEQFF
>TRBJ1-1|-|few|TRBV24-1
TGTGCCACCAGTGACGGGACGAACACTGAAGCTTTCTTT
CATSDGTNTEAFF
>TRBJ2-3|-|-|TRBV5-4
TGTGCCAGCAGCTTGGCCCAGGGGTCAAGCACAGATACGCAGTATTTT
CASSLAQGSSTDTQYF
>TRBJ2-7|-|few|TRBV7-9
TGTGCCAGCAGGACAGGATCCCCTAAGGACGAGCAGTACTTC
CASRTGSPKDEQYF
>TRBJ2-1|TRBD1|few|TRBV7-6
TGTGCCAGCAGCTTACTTGTGCACTCCGGACAGGTCAACAATGAGCAGTTCTTC
CASSLLVHSGQVNNEQFF
>TRBJ2-7|-|-|TRBV27
TGTGCCAGCAGTTTTTTAGGGAAGATCCACGAGCAGTACTTC
CASSFLGKIHEQYF
>TRBJ2-1|TRBD2|-|TRBV12-3/TRBV12-4
TGTGCCAGCACTCAGACTAGCCCTGGGAATGAGCAGTTCTTC
CASTQTSPGNEQFF
>TRBJ2-1|TRBD2|-|TRBV20-1
TGCAGTGCCCTCCTAGCGGGAGAAGGAAATGAGCAGTTCTTC
CSALLAGEGNEQFF
>TRBJ2-7|TRBD2|-|TRBV7-2
TGTGCCAGCAGCCACGGGACTAGCGGACCCATTTACGAGCAGTACTTC
CASSHGTSGPIYEQYF
>TRBJ1-2|TRBD1|-|TRBV19
TGTGCCAGTAGTACGAACTCCGGGACAGGGAACGGCTACACCTTC
CASSTNSGTGNGYTF
>TRBJ2-2|TRBD1|few|TRBV6-6
TGTGCCAGCAGTTACATTTGGGACAGGGGGCCTCTTGGGGAGCTGTTTTTT
CASSYIWDRGPLGELFF
>TRBJ1-4|-|-|TRBV4-1
TGCGCCAGCAGCCGTATAGGGGCAGGAGGTGCAACTAATGAAAAACTGTTTTTT
CASSRIGAGGATNEKLFF
>TRBJ2-7|TRBD1|few|TRBV7-9
TGTGCCAGCAGACCCCGGGGGACAGGAGGCTACGAGCAGTACTTC
CASRPRGTGGYEQYF
>TRBJ1-5|-|-|TRBV20-1
TGCAGTGCTAGGGTCCTGGGGGATAGCGGTCCCAATCAGCCCCAGCATTTT
CSARVLGDSGPNQPQHF
>TRBJ2-1|TRBD2|-|TRBV14
TGTGCCAGCAGCCAAACGCCTAGCGGGAGGGACAATGAGCAGTTCTTC
CASSQTPSGRDNEQFF
>TRBJ1-2|-|few|TRBV27
TGTGCCAGCACCGGTGAGGGTGGCTATGGCTACACCTTC
CASTGEGGYGYTF
>TRBJ1-5|-|-|TRBV6-5
TGTGCCAGCAGTTACTCCGAGGGGTATCAGCCCCAGCATTTT
CASSYSEGYQPQHF
>TRBJ2-7|-|-|TRBV4-1
TGCGCCAGCAGCCCCCCGCATAACAAGTACGAGCAGTACTTC
CASSPPHNKYEQYF
>TRBJ1-1|-|-|TRBV12-3/TRBV12-4
TGTGCCAGCAGTTTATCGCCCGTTGGGACTGAAGCTTTCTTT
CASSLSPVGTEAFF
>TRBJ1-2|TRBD1|-|TRBV19
TGTGCCAGTAGTACATTATATACAGGGGAACCTAACTATGGCTACACCTTC
CASSTLYTGEPNYGYTF